The subject of this entry is one TCR beta chain. Losses at the gene ends were 5 bases for V and 3 bases for J; bases not matched to a gene: 8. CDR1 and CDR2 (germline): SEHNR, FQNEAQ (reference sequence). CDR3 size: 16 residues. This entry is derived from a study of shared clonotypes between healthy human individuals. The protocol was immunoSEQ multiplex PCR, while the TCRdb copy is restricted to in-frame clones and leaves out a portion. The table includes roughly 2.1 million clones, roughly 91% detected once. Terminally differentiated effector memory CD45RA+ cells were excluded by CCR7 positive selection of CD45RO-negative cells.

This rearrangement joins TRBV7-9 to TRBJ2-7; 12 bases agree with TRBD2. Sequences were obtained from naive CD8+ T cells from PBMCs. The TCR was taken from a man aged 18 to 29 in good health. Some clones in this sample may be carry-over from other donors' samples. The CDR3 DNA reads as TGTGCCAGCAGCCCGTCGCGGACTAGCGGGATCTACGAGCAGTACTTC. Translated, it gives CASSPSRTSGIYEQYF.